The 27 T cell receptor beta chains reported below all come from one sample, sequenced in a study of T cells in Graves' hyperthyroidism and ophthalmopathy. Amplified regions were TCR beta CDR3 sequences from RNA transcripts. The HTBI primer set was used in a first-round RT-PCR of the TCR CDR3. Each CDR3 protein is one row after TCRdb ran MiXCR on the multiplex PCR reads. The table includes some 500,000 distinct CDR3 sequences, approximately 16% detected once. Sequenced sample: blood. Receptors were obtained from a woman aged 25 to 39 with Graves' ophthalmopathy.

V usage is TRBV6-1 and J usage is TRBJ2-2; 10 positions match TRBD2. The CDR3 contains 16 residues. In germline, CDR1 is MNHNS, CDR2 SASEGT. V was clipped by 2 bases and J by 12 bases; unmatched bases: 12. CDR3 DNA sequence: TGTGCCAGCAGTGAATCTAGCGGGAGTTACACGGGGAAGCTGTTTTTT. It translates to CASSESSGSYTGKLFF.

The chain joins TRBV4-1 to TRBJ1-5; 7 bases align to TRBD1. Germline-derived CDR1 and CDR2 are MGHRA and YSYEKL. The length of the CDR3 is 20 residues. J lost 5 bases, V lost 2 bases, and 21 bases had no gene match. CDR3 in DNA: TGCGCCAGCAGCCAAAGGCCTCCGGGACAGATAGTGGCTAGGGATCAGCCCCAGCATTTT. Protein: CASSQRPPGQIVARDQPQHF.

This clonotype was found a few times. The V gene is TRBV12-3 or TRBV12-4, the J gene TRBJ2-1; TRBD2 matches 13 bases. This CDR3 spans 19 amino acids. The V segment lost 5 bases and the J segment 3 bases; nucleotides outside the gene matches: 13. The CDR3 DNA reads TGTGCCAGCAGTCCGGGGGGACTAGCGGGACAAGGATTCTACAATGAGCAGTTCTTC. Protein product: CASSPGGLAGQGFYNEQFF.

This clonotype was found many times. The chain joins TRBV20-1 to TRBJ2-5, with TRBD2 identical over 9 bases. CDR1 and CDR2 from the germline V gene are DFQATT and SNEGSKA (reference sequence). The V and J ends lost 1 base and 2 bases, in that order; junction bases with no gene match: 8. The CDR3 sequence is 16 residues long. The CDR3 spells CSARGAGGYRQETQYF. As DNA, the CDR3 is TGCAGTGCTAGAGGGGCGGGAGGGTACCGTCAAGAGACCCAGTACTTC.

Turning to this clonotype: This may be a read error, as it is one base from a much larger clone. J is TRBJ1-2 and V is TRBV20-1; D is possibly TRBD1 (5 bases). Germline CDR1 and CDR2: DFQATT and SNEGSKA (reference sequence). CDR3 length equals 13 residues. V was trimmed by 1 base and J by 4 bases, leaving 10 bases between them. The CDR3 DNA follows: TGCAGTGCTAGAGGTCCCGGGGCCTATGGCTACACCTTC. Amino acid sequence: CSARGPGAYGYTF.

This chain links TRBV20-1 with TRBJ1-1; TRBD1 might be the D (5 bases). V lost 5 bases to trimming and J lost 0 bases, with 13 bases between them. Germline V lookup: CDR1 DFQATT, CDR2 SNEGSKA (reference sequence). The CDR3 extends over 14 amino acids. The CDR3 DNA sequence: TGCAGTGCTCCCGGGACGCGGATGAACACTGAAGCTTTCTTT. Translating it yields CSAPGTRMNTEAFF.

This clonotype came up many times. J is TRBJ1-2 and V is TRBV28; no definite D call. V lost 9 bases and J 4 bases, leaving 12 bases between the germline ends. The CDR3 runs 12 residues. From germline, CDR1 is MDHEN and CDR2 SYDVKM. This CDR3 is CASVGSSYGYTF. The CDR3 DNA reads TGTGCCAGTGTAGGATCCTCCTATGGCTACACCTTC.

The chain combines TRBV5-8 with TRBJ2-5; no clear D gene. The CDR3 consists of 13 residues. Germline values: CDR1 SGHTS, CDR2 YDEGEE. V lost 0 bases and J 1 base, leaving 4 bases between the germline ends. The CDR3 DNA is TGTGCCAGCAGCTTGGATATCCAAGAGACCCAGTACTTC. As protein: CASSLDIQETQYF. Drawing the rest from reference TRBV5-8 and TRBJ2-5, the complete variable domain is EAGVTQSPTHLIKTRGQQATLRCSPISGHTSVYWYQQALGLGLQFLLWYDEGEERNRGNFPPRFSGRQFPNYSSELNVNALELEDSALYLCASSLDIQETQYFGPGTRLLVL.

The chain has TRBV6-1 and TRBJ2-7; D not resolved. The CDR3 has 13 amino acids. V was clipped by 5 bases and J by 0 bases, with 8 bases between them. Germline assignment: CDR1 MNHNS and CDR2 SASEGT. The CDR3 spells CASSSPNSYEQYF. The CDR3 DNA reads as TGTGCCAGCAGTTCCCCTAACTCCTACGAGCAGTACTTC.

This clonotype was recorded many times. The V gene is TRBV5-1, the J gene TRBJ2-7, with 14 bases fitting TRBD2. The CDR3 extends over 18 amino acids. Germline CDR1 reads SGHRS; CDR2 reads YFSETQ. Trimming took 3 bases from V and 8 from J; bases not matched to a gene: 16. The CDR3 region is CASSSGTSGSYPPGKQYF. CDR3 bases: TGCGCCAGCAGCTCGGGGACTAGCGGGAGCTACCCACCTGGAAAGCAGTACTTC. Combining the CDR3 with reference TRBV5-1 and TRBJ2-7 gives the whole variable domain KAGVTQTPRYLIKTRGQQVTLSCSPISGHRSVSWYQQTPGQGLQFLFEYFSETQRNKGNFPGRFSGRQFSNSRSEMNVSTLELGDSALYLCASSSGTSGSYPPGKQYFGPGTRLTVT.

The chain combines TRBV20-1 with TRBJ2-4, with TRBD2 identical over 11 bases. V lost 0 bases to trimming and J lost 4 bases; unmatched junction nucleotides: 5. Germline CDR1 is DFQATT and CDR2 is SNEGSKA (reference sequence). CDR3 length: 16 amino acids. The CDR3 DNA follows: TGCAGTGCTAGAGATATAGCGGGAGGGTGGAAAAACATTCAGTACTTC. Amino acid sequence: CSARDIAGGWKNIQYF.

This clonotype was observed at least ten times. The genes are TRBV18 and TRBJ1-3; TRBD1 is a possible D gene (5 bases). Germline CDR1 KGHSH, CDR2 LQKENI. V gave up 6 bases and J gave up 5 bases, with 17 bases separating them. CDR3 length: 15 residues. The CDR3 region has the DNA TGTGCCAGCTCTGCGCCGCAGGGTTCGAGAAACACCATATATTTT. Its translation: CASSAPQGSRNTIYF.

The table lists this clonotype with a few counts. This chain links TRBV6-1 with TRBJ2-1; D remains ambiguous. Trimming removed 7 bases from V and 6 bases from J, with 7 bases in between. CDR1 and CDR2 (germline): MNHNS, SASEGT. This CDR3 comprises 11 residues. The CDR3 region is CASNFGNEQFF. The CDR3 DNA sequence: TGTGCCAGCAATTTTGGCAATGAGCAGTTCTTC.

This chain links TRBV19 with TRBJ2-3, with 8 bases identical to TRBD2. Looked up from germline, CDR1 is LNHDA and CDR2 is SQIVND (reference sequence). The CDR3 runs 13 residues. V was clipped by 5 bases and J by 10 bases; unmatched bases: 8. Here the CDR3 reads CASSVKAGDAQYF. As DNA, the CDR3 is TGTGCCAGTAGTGTTAAAGCGGGGGATGCGCAGTATTTT.

This clonotype appeared a few times. The chain combines TRBV15 with TRBJ1-2, with D possibly matching TRBD1 (5 bases). The CDR3 contains 13 residues. Between the trimmed V and J ends, which lost 5 bases and 6 bases, there was a span of 13 bases. Germline loops: CDR1 LNHNV, CDR2 YYDKDF (reference sequence). This CDR3 is CATSGGGVDGYTF. The CDR3 DNA is TGTGCCACCAGCGGGGGGGGGGTGGATGGCTACACCTTC.

V gene TRBV6-2 or TRBV6-3 combines with J gene TRBJ2-1; D gene uncertain. Trimming removed 1 base at V and 5 bases at J, with 18 bases between. The CDR3 has 17 residues. CDR1 MNHEY and CDR2 SVGEGT come from the germline V gene. In DNA form, the CDR3 reads TGTGCCAGCAGTTACTTAAAAGACTCCCCGCTCCACAATGAGCAGTTCTTC. It encodes CASSYLKDSPLHNEQFF.

This sequence joins TRBV12-3 or TRBV12-4 and TRBJ2-7; 10 positions agree with TRBD2. V trimming: 6 bases; J trimming: 2 bases; junction bases outside the gene matches: 13. The CDR3 loop spans 17 amino acids. CDR3 region: CASSFQGLAEPPYEQYF. CDR3 DNA: TGTGCCAGCAGCTTTCAAGGACTAGCGGAACCCCCCTACGAGCAGTACTTC.

This chain joins TRBV6-1 and TRBJ1-1, with D tentatively TRBD1 (5 bases). This CDR3 has 11 amino acids. V was cut by 11 bases and J by 4 bases, with 11 bases left in between. Germline-derived CDR1 and CDR2 are MNHNS and SASEGT. The DNA for the CDR3 is TGTGCCTGTAAGGGGCCCACTGAAGCTTTCTTT. Translating it yields CACKGPTEAFF.

This clonotype was counted at least ten times. The V and J genes are TRBV28 and TRBJ1-5; 9 positions match TRBD1. This CDR3 has 21 residues. Germline-derived CDR1 and CDR2 are MDHEN and SYDVKM. The trim removed 3 bases at V and 2 bases at J, leaving 20 bases unmatched. The CDR3 reads CASSFWFPDRDRASGNQPQHF. In DNA, the CDR3 is TGTGCCAGCAGTTTTTGGTTTCCCGACCGGGACAGGGCCTCGGGCAATCAGCCCCAGCATTTT.

This clonotype was detected many times. V gene TRBV18 combines with J gene TRBJ2-3; 9 nucleotides match TRBD1. The CDR3 is 15 amino acids. Germline trimming cut 3 bases from V and 5 bases from J; bases unmatched to any gene: 6. CDR1 and CDR2 (germline): KGHSH, LQKENI. CDR3 protein: CASSPPGQGKDTQYF. CDR3 sequence (DNA): TGTGCCAGCTCACCGCCGGGACAGGGAAAAGATACGCAGTATTTT.

This clonotype was recorded at least ten times. V is TRBV30 and J is TRBJ2-1; D unresolved. The V and J ends lost 0 bases and 8 bases respectively, with 5 bases between them. CDR3 length equals 11 residues. Per germline, CDR1 GTSNPN and CDR2 SVGIG (reference sequence). The CDR3: CAWSVWDEQFF. In DNA, the CDR3 is TGTGCCTGGAGTGTATGGGATGAGCAGTTCTTC.

This clonotype was detected many times. The chain is built from TRBV2 and TRBJ2-5; the D gene is possibly TRBD1 (5 bases). Germline CDR1 and CDR2: SNHLY and FYNNEI. Trimming shortened V by 4 bases and J by 0 bases, and 9 bases separated the two germline ends. The CDR3 is 14 amino acids. Written as DNA, the CDR3 is TGTGCCAGCAGTGCAGGGCCCCACCAAGAGACCCAGTACTTC. Translation gives CASSAGPHQETQYF. The whole variable domain, filled in from reference TRBV2 and TRBJ2-5, reads EPEVTQTPSHQVTQMGQEVILRCVPISNHLYFYWYRQILGQKVEFLVSFYNNEISEKSEIFDDQFSVERPDGSNFTLKIRSTKLEDSAMYFCASSAGPHQETQYFGPGTRLLVL.

This clonotype was detected only a few times. The V and J genes are TRBV27 and TRBJ2-2; maybe TRBD2 (5 bases). From germline, CDR1 is MNHEY and CDR2 SMNVEV (reference sequence). The CDR3 runs to 13 residues. Trimming left V 6 bases short and J 5 bases short, with 10 bases between. The CDR3 bases are TGTGCCAGCAGGGCAGCGGTTACCGGGGAGCTGTTTTTT. It codes for CASRAAVTGELFF.

Many counts were recorded for this clonotype. The V and J genes are TRBV5-1 and TRBJ2-2; maybe TRBD1 (6 bases). There are 15 residues in the CDR3. Germline-derived CDR1 and CDR2 are SGHRS and YFSETQ. V was clipped by 7 bases and J by 3 bases, with 16 bases between them. CDR3: CASQTDSLDTGELFF. CDR3 sequence (DNA): TGCGCCAGCCAGACGGACAGTTTAGACACCGGGGAGCTGTTTTTT.

This clonotype has only one observation. The chain uses TRBV5-1 and TRBJ2-2; no reliable D call. This CDR3 contains 14 residues. The V gene's germline CDR1 is SGHRS and CDR2 YFSETQ. V dropped 2 bases and J dropped 5 bases, with 10 bases sitting between them. The CDR3: CASSFMAGTGELFF. The CDR3 region has the DNA TGCGCCAGCAGCTTCATGGCCGGAACCGGGGAGCTGTTTTTT.

This clonotype was found many times. This rearrangement joins TRBV20-1 to TRBJ2-5; D is possibly TRBD1 (5 bases). The CDR3 totals 13 residues. Per the germline V gene, CDR1 is DFQATT and CDR2 is SNEGSKA (reference sequence). The CDR3 coding sequence is TGCGGCGTCCCGTCGACAGCGCAAGAGACCCAGTACTTC. This codes for CGVPSTAQETQYF.

This clonotype has ten or more counts. The rearrangement joins TRBV5-4 to TRBJ2-3, with D possibly matching TRBD2 (6 bases). The V end was cut by 3 bases, the J end by 0 bases, with 17 bases between. CDR3 length: 17 residues. Germline CDR1 reads SGHNT; CDR2 reads YYREEE (reference sequence). CDR3 in DNA: TGTGCCAGCAGCTATCAAGGTGGGGCGGGAAGCACAGATACGCAGTATTTT. Protein: CASSYQGGAGSTDTQYF.